The 20 T cell receptor beta chains listed next were all sequenced from one sample in a study of T cells in Graves' hyperthyroidism and ophthalmopathy. Amplification targeted TCR beta CDR3 regions from RNA transcripts. The primer set for the first-round RT-PCR of the TCR CDR3 was HTBI. TCRdb analysed the multiplex PCR reads with MiXCR anew, one entry per CDR3 protein. In the table there are about 300,000 distinct CDR3 sequences, 20% to 25% of which are singletons. Sample: blood. The receptors come from a man aged 40-55 years with Graves' hyperthyroidism that later progressed to Graves' ophthalmopathy.

The CDR3 sequence: CASRAGPRGGGYTF. The CDR3 coding sequence is TGTGCCAGCAGGGCGGGACCGCGGGGAGGCGGCTACACCTTC. The V and J genes are TRBV2 and TRBJ1-2, with a tentative D call TRBD1 (5 bases). Trimming stripped 6 bases from V and 8 bases from J, with 19 bases between. The CDR3 has 14 amino acids. The germline V gene encodes CDR1 SNHLY and CDR2 FYNNEI.

This chain links TRBV5-1 with TRBJ2-7, with 9 nucleotides matching TRBD2. This CDR3 comprises 13 residues. CDR1 is SGHRS, CDR2 YFSETQ, per germline. Germline trimming cut 6 bases from V and 5 bases from J; bases unmatched to any gene: 6. CDR3 loop: CASKSGRLNEQYF. DNA for the CDR3: TGCGCCAGCAAAAGCGGGAGGCTGAACGAGCAGTACTTC.

Details on this clonotype: This could be a read error, since a much larger clone is one nucleotide away. The chain carries TRBV30 and TRBJ2-2; 7 bases align to TRBD2. V trimming: 1 base; J trimming: 4 bases; junction bases outside the gene matches: 15. Germline V gene data show CDR1 as GTSNPN and CDR2 as SVGIG (reference sequence). The CDR3 length is 18 residues. The CDR3 nucleotides read TGTGCCTGGAGTGGTTGGCTAGCGGAACAAAGGGGCACCGGGGAGCTGTTTTTT. Its protein product is CAWSGWLAEQRGTGELFF.

The chain joins TRBV12-3 or TRBV12-4 to TRBJ2-5, with 12 bases aligning to TRBD1. The CDR3 has 16 amino acids. The trim removed 6 bases at V and 4 bases at J, leaving 9 bases unmatched. Here the CDR3 DNA reads TGTGCCAGCAGGCGCGCCGGGACAGGGGGCCGAGAGACCCAGTACTTC. Its translation is CASRRAGTGGRETQYF.

This chain uses TRBV7-2 with TRBJ1-2; 7 bases are shared with TRBD1. The V gene end was trimmed by 5 bases and the J gene end by 2 bases; junction bases not matched to a gene: 8. Germline V lookup: CDR1 SGHTA, CDR2 FQGNSA. CDR3 length: 15 amino acids. CDR3 in amino acids: CASSANDRANYGYTF. In DNA, the CDR3 is TGTGCCAGCAGCGCTAACGACAGGGCGAACTATGGCTACACCTTC.

This clonotype has ten or more counts. V is TRBV28 and J is TRBJ2-7, with D tentatively TRBD2 (6 bases). V was cut by 6 bases and J by 2 bases, with 17 bases left in between. Germline CDR1 reads MDHEN; CDR2 reads SYDVKM. CDR3 size: 15 residues. The CDR3 DNA reads as TGTGCCAGCAGAAAGTCCGGGACTGACGCCTACGAGCAGTACTTC. Amino acids: CASRKSGTDAYEQYF.

The V gene is TRBV12-3 or TRBV12-4, the J gene TRBJ2-5; D might be TRBD1 (5 bases). The CDR3 is 13 residues long. Deletions cut 7 bases from V and 5 bases from J, with 14 bases between. The CDR3 spells CASTLRGWETQYF. The CDR3 coding sequence is TGTGCCAGCACCCTTAGGGGCTGGGAGACCCAGTACTTC.

This clonotype was recorded many times. V gene TRBV5-1 combines with J gene TRBJ2-7; 9 nucleotides agree with TRBD2. The germline V gene has CDR1 SGHRS and CDR2 YFSETQ. Trimming at V came to 4 bases and at J to 0 bases, leaving 8 bases not matched to a gene. The CDR3 spans 16 residues. The CDR3 nucleotides read TGCGCCAGCAGCATAGCGGGAGATACCAACTCCTACGAGCAGTACTTC. Its translation is CASSIAGDTNSYEQYF.

This clonotype was recorded many times. The chain is built from TRBV7-8 and TRBJ2-7, with TRBD2 matching over 10 bases. The germline CDR1 and CDR2 sequences are SGHVS and FQNEAQ. The CDR3 has 14 amino acids. Trimming took 6 bases from V and 6 from J; bases not matched to a gene: 8. CDR3 sequence: CASRRSSGSFEQYF. CDR3 nucleotides: TGTGCCAGCAGGAGATCTAGCGGGAGTTTCGAGCAGTACTTC.

The table lists this clonotype with many counts. This chain uses TRBV6-2 or TRBV6-3 with TRBJ1-6; TRBD1 matches 9 bases. The ends lost 7 bases at V and 0 bases at J; junction bases unmatched: 13. Germline V gene data show CDR1 as MNHEY and CDR2 as SVGEGT. The CDR3 runs 19 residues. DNA of the CDR3: TGTGCCAGCACCCGAAACAGGGGGCGGGGGAGCTCCTATAATTCACCCCTCCACTTT. It is translated as CASTRNRGRGSSYNSPLHF.

The sample holds many counts of this clonotype. The V and J genes are TRBV18 and TRBJ2-7, with D maybe TRBD1 (5 bases). The germline gives CDR1 KGHSH, CDR2 LQKENI. Trimming pared 2 bases from V and 3 bases from J, leaving 8 bases between. This CDR3 has 13 residues. The CDR3 DNA reads TGTGCCAGCTCACCAGAAACAGGCTACGAGCAGTACTTC. Translated: CASSPETGYEQYF.

This clonotype was picked up many times. This chain links TRBV7-8 with TRBJ2-6, with TRBD2 identical over 7 bases. The germline gives CDR1 SGHVS, CDR2 FQNEAQ. The CDR3 covers 18 residues. J was trimmed by 0 bases and V by 1 base; bases with no gene match: 6. The DNA of the CDR3 is TGTGCCAGCAGCTTAGTTGCTAGCGGAGCCTCTGGGGCCAACGTCCTGACTTTC. This encodes CASSLVASGASGANVLTF.

In its sample, this clonotype was seen many times. This chain joins TRBV11-2 and TRBJ1-1, with 7 bases lining up with TRBD1. There are 17 residues in the CDR3. With V trimmed by 1 base and J by 5 bases, 13 bases remained unmatched. Germline-derived CDR1 and CDR2 are SGHAT and FQNNGV. The CDR3 DNA is TGTGCCAGCAGCTTAGGATGGAGGGGGCCTCTGGGGACTGAAGCTTTCTTT. Encoded protein: CASSLGWRGPLGTEAFF. The variable domain in full, with the rest retrieved from reference TRBV11-2 and TRBJ1-1, is EAGVAQSPRYKIIEKRQSVAFWCNPISGHATLYWYQQILGQGPKLLIQFQNNGVVDDSQLPKDRFSAERLKGVDSTLKIQPAKLEDSAVYLCASSLGWRGPLGTEAFFGQGTRLTVV.

This clonotype was detected only a few times. The chain employs TRBV20-1 and TRBJ2-1; 7 bases are a match to TRBD2. The ends lost 3 bases at V and 7 bases at J; junction bases unmatched: 18. Germline-derived CDR1 and CDR2 are DFQATT and SNEGSKA (reference sequence). CDR3 length equals 17 residues. The CDR3 region has the DNA TGCAGTGCTAGGGAGGGGACTATTCAAGGTCTGGGAAATGAGCAGTTCTTC. It codes for CSAREGTIQGLGNEQFF.

This clonotype appeared a few times. V is TRBV29-1 and J is TRBJ2-7; no firm D call. CDR1 is SQVTM and CDR2 is ANQGSEA in the germline V gene. The V gene lost 5 bases and the J gene lost 1 base, with 15 bases spanning the gap. The CDR3 length is 14 residues. The chain's CDR3 is CSVTSVGSSYEQYF. The CDR3 DNA follows: TGCAGCGTTACCTCAGTGGGTAGTTCCTACGAGCAGTACTTC.

The chain joins TRBV6-2 or TRBV6-3 to TRBJ2-5; D is undetermined. Germline loops: CDR1 MNHEY, CDR2 SVGEGT. CDR3 length: 13 amino acids. The V gene lost 0 bases and the J gene lost 4 bases, with 6 bases spanning the gap. As DNA, the CDR3 is TGTGCCAGCAGTTACTCCAGGCGAGAGACCCAGTACTTC. Its translation is CASSYSRRETQYF.

This clonotype was seen ten or more times. This CDR3 reads CASSDAGATYEQYF. In DNA, the CDR3 is TGTGCCAGCAGTGATGCAGGGGCGACCTACGAGCAGTACTTC. This chain links TRBV6-1 with TRBJ2-7; D perhaps matches TRBD1 (6 bases). The CDR3 has 14 amino acids. The germline V and J ends were trimmed by 3 bases and 2 bases, with 11 bases remaining between them. Germline-derived CDR1 and CDR2 are MNHNS and SASEGT.

This clonotype was counted many times. The V call is TRBV10-1, the J call TRBJ2-2, with D unresolved. This CDR3 is 13 amino acids long. The germline V and J ends were trimmed by 5 bases and 4 bases, with 8 bases remaining between them. Germline CDR1 reads WNHNN; CDR2 reads SYGVQD (reference sequence). CDR3 sequence reads: CASSRSSTGELFF. CDR3 nucleotides: TGCGCCAGCAGTAGAAGTTCCACCGGGGAGCTGTTTTTT.

This clonotype was found a few times. The chain links TRBV6-2 or TRBV6-3 to TRBJ1-1; a weak D match, TRBD1 (6 bases). V gave up 6 bases and J gave up 3 bases, with 8 bases separating them. Germline values: CDR1 MNHEY, CDR2 SVGEGT. This CDR3 is 12 amino acids long. The CDR3 region is CASRPGDTEAFF. CDR3 DNA: TGTGCCAGCAGACCAGGGGACACTGAAGCTTTCTTT.

V gene TRBV3-1 combines with J gene TRBJ1-1, with a weak D call TRBD1 (5 bases). This CDR3 region has 14 residues. The germline V and J ends were trimmed by 4 bases and 2 bases, with 11 bases remaining between them. CDR1 and CDR2 (germline): LGHDT, YNNKEL (reference sequence). The CDR3 region has the DNA TGTGCCAGCAGCCTAAGACAGACTAACACTGAAGCTTTCTTT. This codes for CASSLRQTNTEAFF. Supplemented by reference TRBV3-1 and TRBJ1-1, the full variable domain reads DTAVSQTPKYLVTQMGNDKSIKCEQNLGHDTMYWYKQDSKKFLKIMFSYNNKELIINETVPNRFSPKSPDKAHLNLHINSLELGDSAVYFCASSLRQTNTEAFFGQGTRLTVV.